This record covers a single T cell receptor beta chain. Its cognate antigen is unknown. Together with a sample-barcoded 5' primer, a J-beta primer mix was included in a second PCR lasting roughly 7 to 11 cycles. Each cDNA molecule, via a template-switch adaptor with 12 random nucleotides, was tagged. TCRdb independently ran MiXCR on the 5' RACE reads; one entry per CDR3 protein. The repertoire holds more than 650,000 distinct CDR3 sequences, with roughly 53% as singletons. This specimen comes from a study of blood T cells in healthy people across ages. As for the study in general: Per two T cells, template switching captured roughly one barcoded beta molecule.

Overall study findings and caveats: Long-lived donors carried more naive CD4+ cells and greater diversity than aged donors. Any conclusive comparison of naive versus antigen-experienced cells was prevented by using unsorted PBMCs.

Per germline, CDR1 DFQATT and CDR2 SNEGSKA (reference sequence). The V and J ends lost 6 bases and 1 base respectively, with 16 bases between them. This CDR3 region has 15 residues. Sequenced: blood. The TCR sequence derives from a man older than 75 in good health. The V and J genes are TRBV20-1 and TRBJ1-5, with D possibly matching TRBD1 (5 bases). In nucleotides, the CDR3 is TGCAGTGCCGCCGGGGGTGGGGCGAGCAATCAGCCCCAGCATTTT. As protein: CSAAGGGASNQPQHF.